The T cell receptor (beta chain) described here comes from a study of cytomegalovirus exposure and HLA in healthy donors. Between the trimmed V and J ends, which lost 3 bases and 5 bases, there was a span of 10 bases. Germline CDR1 is LNHNV and CDR2 is YYDKDF (reference sequence). The CDR3 has 14 residues. At sampling all donors were nominally healthy, likely with unrecorded immune exposures. Broader study findings: A later analysis found that most CMV-associated TCR beta chains appeared HLA-restricted. Association of 15,000 to 20,000 TCR beta sequences with HLA alleles was found at 0.05 false discovery rate in a later analysis. The likely origin of a cluster of highly shared sequence variants was a sequencing artifact.

Comments on this clone: The antigen remains unidentified.

This PCR relied on a set of 60 Vbeta primers and 13 Jbeta primers. The protocol was immunoSEQ multiplex PCR, while the TCRdb copy is restricted to in-frame clones and leaves out a portion. The table has 170,000 or so clones, roughly four fifths seen once. The receptor was derived from a man in his fifties or sixties in good health and CMV-seronegative. J is TRBJ1-4 and V is TRBV15; maybe TRBD1 (5 bases). The sample taken for sequencing was PBMCs. The DNA for the CDR3 is TGTGCCACCAGCAGGGGAGGGGCGAATGAAAAACTGTTTTTT. Residues: CATSRGGANEKLFF.